One sample yielded the 32 T cell receptor beta chains listed below, sequenced in a study of CD8 T cells in Susac syndrome. Reverse transcription of 0.5 to 1 ug RNA was performed with random hexamers. Each CDR3 protein gets one entry after TCRdb re-called the immunoSEQ multiplex PCR reads with MiXCR. The table includes around 200,000 distinct CDR3 sequences, approximately 94% detected once. Source material: CD4+ T cells from PBMCs. The receptors stem from a human donor with Susac syndrome.

V usage is TRBV24-1 and J usage is TRBJ1-1; D remains ambiguous. V was shortened by 4 bases and J by 7 bases, with 6 bases between the two germline ends. The CDR3 runs 11 residues. CDR1 and CDR2 from the germline V gene are KGHDR and SFDVKD. CDR3 amino acids: CATSEVFEAFF. CDR3 in DNA: TGTGCCACCAGTGAGGTCTTTGAAGCTTTCTTT.

The CDR3 DNA is TGTGCCAGCAGCCAGCGGACAGGTACCACCGGGGAGCTGTTTTTT. Protein product: CASSQRTGTTGELFF. The chain has TRBV4-2 and TRBJ2-2; TRBD1 agrees at 7 bases. This CDR3 is 15 amino acids long. J gave up 4 bases and V 3 bases, and 5 bases lay outside the gene matches. Germline lookup yields CDR1 LGHNA and CDR2 YNFKEQ.

This clonotype was counted a single time. This chain links TRBV24-1 with TRBJ2-5, with 9 bases that match TRBD1. The CDR3 totals 18 residues. Germline V gene sequence: CDR1 KGHDR, CDR2 SFDVKD. V was pared by 3 bases and J by 5 bases, with 15 bases of the junction left unmatched. CDR3 in DNA: TGTGCCACCAGTGATGGGGGGACAGGGAATAGTGCGGCGGAGACCCAGTACTTC. It encodes CATSDGGTGNSAAETQYF.

The rearrangement links TRBV11-2 to TRBJ1-1, with TRBD1 matching 8 bases. This CDR3 contains 19 residues. CDR1 is SGHAT, CDR2 FQNNGV, per germline. Trimming cost V 1 base and J 1 base; bases outside gene matches: 14. The CDR3 DNA is TGTGCCAGCAGCTTAGGGAATGGACAGGGTGGGTTACCGAACACTGAAGCTTTCTTT. Translated, it gives CASSLGNGQGGLPNTEAFF.

The rearrangement links TRBV5-4 to TRBJ2-5; possible D gene TRBD1, 5 bases. Trimming left V 10 bases short and J 2 bases short, with 12 bases between. CDR1 SGHNT and CDR2 YYREEE come from the germline V gene (reference sequence). CDR3 size: 12 residues. The CDR3, as DNA: TGTGCCCAAGGCAAGGGGCAAGAGACCCAGTACTTC. Translation: CAQGKGQETQYF.

This rearrangement joins TRBV5-1 to TRBJ1-6, with D maybe TRBD1 (5 bases). CDR1 and CDR2 from the germline V gene are SGHRS and YFSETQ. V shed 1 base and J shed 7 bases, with 12 bases lying between them. The CDR3 is made up of 15 amino acids. CDR3 protein: CASSLTGFENSPLHF. The CDR3 DNA sequence: TGCGCCAGCAGCTTGACAGGCTTTGAGAATTCACCCCTCCACTTT.

The chain links TRBV12-3 or TRBV12-4 to TRBJ2-6, with 7 positions matching TRBD2. V lost 5 bases, J lost 0 bases, and 4 bases stayed unmatched. CDR3 length: 16 amino acids. The CDR3 sequence is CASSPAGTSGANVLTF. In nucleotides, the CDR3 is TGTGCCAGCAGTCCAGCGGGGACCTCTGGGGCCAACGTCCTGACTTTC.

The chain combines TRBV10-3 with TRBJ1-1; possible D gene TRBD1, 5 bases. Trimming stripped 3 bases from V and 5 bases from J, with 7 bases between. Germline V gene lookup returns CDR1 ENHRY and CDR2 SYGVKD. This CDR3 has 12 residues. CDR3 in DNA: TGTGCCATCAGTGAACCAGGGACTGAAGCTTTCTTT. Residues: CAISEPGTEAFF.

This clonotype was seen only once. The chain has TRBV28 and TRBJ2-5; D perhaps matches TRBD1 (6 bases). Trimming took off 8 bases at V and 5 bases at J, with 21 bases between the two ends. The CDR3 loop spans 15 amino acids. Germline-derived CDR1 and CDR2 are MDHEN and SYDVKM. This chain's CDR3 is CASLRQEFGRETQYF. The CDR3 DNA follows: TGTGCCAGCCTCAGACAGGAGTTTGGTCGGGAGACCCAGTACTTC. Drawing the rest from reference TRBV28 and TRBJ2-5, the complete variable domain is DVKVTQSSRYLVKRTGEKVFLECVQDMDHENMFWYRQDPGLGLRLIYFSYDVKMKEKGDIPEGYSVSREKKERFSLILESASTNQTSMYLCASLRQEFGRETQYFGPGTRLLVL.

V usage is TRBV10-3 and J usage is TRBJ2-1; a weak D match, TRBD2 (6 bases). The germline V gene encodes CDR1 ENHRY and CDR2 SYGVKD. This CDR3 has 12 residues. Deletions cut 7 bases from V and 6 bases from J, with 10 bases between. CDR3 sequence (DNA): TGTGCCATCACCGGGACTGGCAATGAGCAGTTCTTC. Protein: CAITGTGNEQFF.

V usage is TRBV3-1 and J usage is TRBJ2-3, with 7 bases that match TRBD2. The CDR3 loop spans 14 amino acids. The V gene's germline CDR1 is LGHDT and CDR2 YNNKEL (reference sequence). V gave up 3 bases and J gave up 5 bases; unmatched junction bases: 5. The CDR3 DNA reads as TGTGCCAGCAGCCAGCGTGGGGAGGGAGATACGCAGTATTTT. Its protein is CASSQRGEGDTQYF.

The chain carries TRBV30 and TRBJ1-1; D gene uncertain. The V gene's germline CDR1 is GTSNPN and CDR2 SVGIG (reference sequence). Trimming removed 1 base at V and 4 bases at J, with 16 bases between. The CDR3 totals 15 residues. The CDR3 here is CAWSAWEGTSTEAFF. The CDR3 nucleotides are TGTGCCTGGAGTGCCTGGGAGGGTACTAGCACTGAAGCTTTCTTT.

This clonotype came up once. V usage is TRBV12-3 or TRBV12-4 and J usage is TRBJ2-7; TRBD1 matches at 7 bases. CDR3 size: 15 residues. V trimming: 5 bases; J trimming: 2 bases; junction bases outside the gene matches: 9. CDR3 region: CASSPYATGTYEQYF. CDR3 DNA sequence: TGTGCCAGCAGTCCATACGCGACAGGGACCTACGAGCAGTACTTC.

Here the CDR3 reads CASSGGTENSYNSPLHF. CDR3 nucleotides: TGTGCCAGCAGCGGGGGGACGGAGAACTCCTATAATTCACCCCTCCACTTT. V is TRBV9 and J is TRBJ1-6; a possible D gene is TRBD1 (5 bases). V gave up 3 bases and J gave up 0 bases, with 13 bases separating them. This CDR3 comprises 17 residues. Germline V lookup: CDR1 SGDLS, CDR2 YYNGEE.

The J gene is TRBJ2-1, the V gene TRBV29-1; the match to TRBD1 covers 8 bases. This CDR3 contains 14 residues. Germline CDR1 reads SQVTM; CDR2 reads ANQGSEA. Trimming at V came to 1 base and at J to 1 base, leaving 0 bases not matched to a gene. CDR3 region: CSVEGTGSYNEQFF. The CDR3 DNA sequence: TGCAGCGTTGAAGGGACAGGGTCCTACAATGAGCAGTTCTTC.

V gene TRBV7-2 combines with J gene TRBJ2-7, with a tentative D call TRBD1 (5 bases). CDR3 length equals 15 residues. The germline V gene has CDR1 SGHTA and CDR2 FQGNSA. The V end was cut by 0 bases, the J end by 4 bases, with 13 bases between. The CDR3 region is CASSLALGAGYEQYF. The CDR3 nucleotides read TGTGCCAGCAGCTTAGCGCTTGGGGCCGGGTACGAGCAGTACTTC.

The V call is TRBV4-1, the J call TRBJ2-7, with D uncertain. V dropped 4 bases and J dropped 0 bases, with 13 bases sitting between them. There are 15 residues in the CDR3. Looked up from germline, CDR1 is MGHRA and CDR2 is YSYEKL. The CDR3 loop reads CASSRLDVSSYEQYF. For the CDR3, the DNA is TGCGCCAGCAGCCGATTGGACGTTAGCTCCTACGAGCAGTACTTC.

This chain connects TRBV9 to TRBJ2-3; TRBD2 agrees at 9 bases. J lost 3 bases, V lost 0 bases, and 2 bases had no gene match. The CDR3 has 15 amino acids. Germline lookup yields CDR1 SGDLS and CDR2 YYNGEE. The CDR3 nucleotides are TGTGCCAGCAGCGTAGGTAGCGGGGGTACAGATACGCAGTATTTT. It specifies CASSVGSGGTDTQYF.

The chain links TRBV7-9 to TRBJ2-5; D not resolved. V was shortened by 4 bases and J by 5 bases, with 8 bases between the two germline ends. The CDR3 covers 12 residues. Looked up from germline, CDR1 is SEHNR and CDR2 is FQNEAQ (reference sequence). DNA for the CDR3: TGTGCCAGCAGCTCTAAAGGCGAGACCCAGTACTTC. Its translation: CASSSKGETQYF.

The J gene is TRBJ2-1, the V gene TRBV29-1; no clear D gene. This CDR3 is 12 amino acids long. Germline V CDR1 and CDR2: SQVTM, ANQGSEA. V dropped 7 bases and J dropped 1 base, with 8 bases sitting between them. The CDR3 DNA follows: TGCAGCGGATTTTTATCCTACAATGAGCAGTTCTTC. It is translated as CSGFLSYNEQFF.

This chain links TRBV30 with TRBJ1-2, with a weak D call TRBD1 (6 bases). Trimming pared 1 base from V and 4 bases from J, leaving 13 bases between. Per germline, CDR1 GTSNPN and CDR2 SVGIG (reference sequence). The CDR3 loop spans 14 amino acids. Here the CDR3 DNA reads TGTGCCTGGAGTGCAGACAGGACGTCCTATGGCTACACCTTC. Protein sequence: CAWSADRTSYGYTF. Based on the CDR3 plus reference TRBV30 and TRBJ1-2, the full variable domain is SQTIHQWPATLVQPVGSPLSLECTVEGTSNPNLYWYRQAAGRGLQLLFYSVGIGQISSEVPQNLSASRPQDRQFILSSKKLLLSDSGFYLCAWSADRTSYGYTFGSGTRLTVV.

The V gene is TRBV15, the J gene TRBJ2-1; TRBD1 or TRBD2 may be the D gene (7 bases each). V was trimmed by 0 bases and J by 12 bases, leaving 21 bases between them. The V gene's germline CDR1 is LNHNV and CDR2 YYDKDF (reference sequence). CDR3 length: 16 amino acids. The CDR3 coding sequence is TGTGCCACCAGCAGAGATCCTGGGAGGGGGCTGCTTGGGCAGTTCTTC. This encodes CATSRDPGRGLLGQFF.

This sequence joins TRBV29-1 and TRBJ2-5, with D hard to call. V gave up 2 bases and J gave up 3 bases, with 10 bases separating them. CDR1 SQVTM and CDR2 ANQGSEA come from the germline V gene. The CDR3 covers 13 residues. This CDR3 reads CSVEKWSEETQYF. In DNA, the CDR3 is TGCAGCGTTGAAAAGTGGTCCGAAGAGACCCAGTACTTC.

V is TRBV29-1 and J is TRBJ1-1, with 10 positions matching TRBD1. This CDR3 contains 14 residues. Germline V gives CDR1 SQVTM, CDR2 ANQGSEA. Trimming took 7 bases from V and 1 from J; bases not matched to a gene: 6. CDR3 region: CSAATGGANTEAFF. CDR3 DNA: TGCAGCGCGGCGACAGGGGGCGCGAACACTGAAGCTTTCTTT.

The CDR3 spells CAWSVGPPANEQFF. The CDR3 DNA follows: TGTGCCTGGAGTGTCGGACCCCCGGCCAATGAGCAGTTCTTC. This chain connects TRBV30 to TRBJ2-1; D not resolved. V lost 0 bases and J lost 6, with 12 bases in between. CDR1 is GTSNPN, CDR2 SVGIG, per germline (reference sequence). There are 14 residues in the CDR3.

The V gene is TRBV7-2, the J gene TRBJ1-3; the D is unclear. Germline V gene sequence: CDR1 SGHTA, CDR2 FQGNSA. This CDR3 is built from 14 residues. Trimming took off 5 bases at V and 0 bases at J, with 8 bases between the two ends. CDR3 sequence (DNA): TGTGCCAGCAGCCCCAGGATCTCTGGAAACACCATATATTTT. Encoded protein: CASSPRISGNTIYF.

Points on this clonotype: Germline and junction disagree at one end, which may indicate a read error. This chain joins TRBV12-3 or TRBV12-4 and TRBJ1-2; a weak D match, TRBD1 (5 bases). The CDR3 extends over 13 amino acids. The CDR3 loop is CASSLGERGAAAF. As DNA, the CDR3 is TGTGCCAGCAGTTTAGGGGAAAGGGGCGCGGCGGCGTTC.

The V call is TRBV27, the J call TRBJ1-6, with D possibly TRBD1 on 5 matching bases. CDR1 is MNHEY and CDR2 is SMNVEV in the germline V gene (reference sequence). This CDR3 comprises 17 residues. Deletions cut 0 bases from V and 6 bases from J, with 15 bases between. The CDR3, as DNA: TGTGCCAGCAGTTTATCTTGGGGGGGGACTCCTAATTCACCCCTCCACTTT. It encodes CASSLSWGGTPNSPLHF.

This chain uses TRBV6-5 with TRBJ2-7; D might be TRBD2 (5 bases). This CDR3 comprises 14 residues. Trimming removed 0 bases at V and 6 bases at J, with 12 bases between. Germline CDR1 MNHEY, CDR2 SVGAGI. The CDR3 coding sequence is TGTGCCAGCAGTTACTCGATCGGGGTTGGCGAGCAGTACTTC. It is translated as CASSYSIGVGEQYF.

The rearrangement links TRBV5-6 to TRBJ2-1, with 10 nucleotides matching TRBD1. The CDR3 runs to 15 residues. V shed 1 base and J 6 bases; nucleotides not matched to a gene: 4. Germline V gene lookup returns CDR1 SGHDT and CDR2 YYEEEE. The CDR3 nucleotides read TGTGCCAGCAGCTTGAGGGGGACAGGGGTCAATGAGCAGTTCTTC. This codes for CASSLRGTGVNEQFF.

The chain uses TRBV24-1 and TRBJ2-1; TRBD2 matches at 7 bases. The CDR3 runs to 14 residues. Germline-derived CDR1 and CDR2 are KGHDR and SFDVKD. J was trimmed by 9 bases and V by 0 bases; bases with no gene match: 4. DNA of the CDR3: TGTGCCACCAGTGATTTGCGGGGGGTGGGTGAGCAGTTCTTC. It yields the protein CATSDLRGVGEQFF.

The chain carries TRBV7-9 and TRBJ2-3, with D hard to call. Germline V gene sequence: CDR1 SEHNR, CDR2 FQNEAQ (reference sequence). Trimming took off 5 bases at V and 7 bases at J, with 4 bases between the two ends. The CDR3 runs to 10 residues. In nucleotides, the CDR3 is TGTGCCAGCAGCACGTATACGCAGTATTTT. Its protein product is CASSTYTQYF.